A selection of T cell receptor beta chains follows, all from one sample in a study of blood T cell repertoires in COVID-19. Clones were sequenced by immunoSEQ multiplex PCR, and TCRdb holds only the in-frame ones, with some missing. The data contain under 300,000 clones, 65% to 90% of them seen just once; the ten biggest clones take up 4.9%. The material sequenced was peripheral blood. These receptors originate from a woman older than 75 with active or convalescent COVID-19. CDR3s include the opening cysteine and the closing phenylalanine or tryptophan. Fields, in order: V gene, clone size, J gene, D gene, CDR3 DNA, CDR3 protein. A D gene is named only where the DNA matches it firmly. Size is stated for part of the rows, as once, few or many counts, or as a class when the clone is expanded.

TRBV4-2	.	TRBJ2-3	TRBD2	TGTGCCAGCAGCCAAGTAGCGGGGGGTACAGATACGCAGTATTTT	CASSQVAGGTDTQYF
TRBV4-2	.	TRBJ2-1	.	TGTGCCAGCAGCCCTTTAGGAGTCGGCTACAATGAGCAGTTCTTC	CASSPLGVGYNEQFF
TRBV28	.	TRBJ2-7	TRBD2	TGTGCCAGCACCCCCCTTCCCCGGGGGGCCTACGAGCAGTACTTC	CASTPLPRGAYEQYF
TRBV5-4	.	TRBJ1-1	.	TGTGCCAGCAGCTTGGGGCAGGGGACCATATCGAACACTGAAGCTTTCTTT	CASSLGQGTISNTEAFF
TRBV15	.	TRBJ2-5	.	TGTGCCACCAGCAGAGATCGGGTAAAAACTGGGGAGACCCAGTACTTC	CATSRDRVKTGETQYF
TRBV30	.	TRBJ2-5	TRBD2	TGTGCCTGGAGTGAAGGACTAGCGGGAGGGCCTGGAGAGACCCAGTACTTC	CAWSEGLAGGPGETQYF
TRBV19	.	TRBJ2-4	.	TGTGCCAGTAGTGGGGACAATAAAAACATTCAGTACTTC	CASSGDNKNIQYF
TRBV14	.	TRBJ1-2	TRBD1	TGTGCCAGCAGCAGGGGAGGAGGACAGGGCGTCTATGGCTACACCTTC	CASSRGGGQGVYGYTF
TRBV12-3/TRBV12-4	.	TRBJ1-1	TRBD1	TGTGCCAGCAGGGGACAGTCGAACACTGAAGCTTTCTTT	CASRGQSNTEAFF
TRBV15	.	TRBJ1-2	.	TGTGCCACCAGCGAGGGAGGGGGCTATGGCTACACCTTC	CATSEGGGYGYTF
TRBV27	.	TRBJ1-1	.	TGTGCCAGCCGCAGAGGCACTGAAGCTTTCTTT	CASRRGTEAFF
TRBV29-1	many	TRBJ1-2	.	TGCAGCGTTGTTTTCAGTAACTATGGCTACACCTTC	CSVVFSNYGYTF
TRBV7-9	.	TRBJ1-3	TRBD1	TGTGCCAGCAGCCTCCGGGACAGGGTTGTATCTGGAAACACCATATATTTT	CASSLRDRVVSGNTIYF
TRBV11-2	.	TRBJ2-5	.	TGTGCCAGCAGCTTAGCCTACAGAGAGACCCAGTACTTC	CASSLAYRETQYF
TRBV2	.	TRBJ1-5	.	TGTGCCAGCAGCGCCGACAGGTCGGGGTATAGCAATCAGCCCCAGCATTTT	CASSADRSGYSNQPQHF
TRBV11-2	.	TRBJ1-4	.	TGTGCCAGCAGCTTAGATTTGTCCCCTTTAAATGAAAAACTGTTTTTT	CASSLDLSPLNEKLFF
TRBV2	.	TRBJ1-4	.	TGTGCCAGTGGGAGGCAGGAGGAAAAACTGTTTTTT	CASGRQEEKLFF
TRBV5-1	few	TRBJ2-2	.	TGCGCCAGCAGCCCCGGGACAAGAGGAATCGGGGAGCTGTTTTTT	CASSPGTRGIGELFF
TRBV10-3	.	TRBJ1-4	.	TGTGCCATCACAGGGGCTGCTAATGAAAAACTGTTTTTT	CAITGAANEKLFF
TRBV5-1	.	TRBJ2-5	TRBD1	TGCGCCAGCAGCTCGGGGACAGGGAGAATGATAGAGACCCAGTACTTC	CASSSGTGRMIETQYF
TRBV10-2	once	TRBJ1-1	.	TGCGCCAGCAGTGGGCAGGGGAACACTGAAGCTTTCTTT	CASSGQGNTEAFF
TRBV19	.	TRBJ2-7	.	TGTGCCAGTAGTATGATCGGAGGCTACGAGCAGTACTTC	CASSMIGGYEQYF
TRBV2	.	TRBJ2-7	TRBD2	TGTGCCAGCAGTTACAATGACGAAACTAGCGGGGGGACCTCCTACGAGCAGTACTTC	CASSYNDETSGGTSYEQYF
TRBV28	.	TRBJ2-1	TRBD1	TGTGCCAGCAGTTTATGGGACAGGGGCTCCTACAATGAGCAGTTCTTC	CASSLWDRGSYNEQFF
TRBV10-3	.	TRBJ1-1	TRBD1	TGTGCCATCAGACCCCCGGGACAGGGGTCCACTGAAGCTTTCTTT	CAIRPPGQGSTEAFF
TRBV28	.	TRBJ1-5	.	TGTGCCAGCAGCCTAGGAGGCCTTAGCAATCAGCCCCAGCATTTT	CASSLGGLSNQPQHF
TRBV28	.	TRBJ2-7	.	TGTGCCAGCAGTTTAGGGGCAGGGGCATACGAGCAGTACTTC	CASSLGAGAYEQYF
TRBV15	.	TRBJ2-7	.	TGTGCCACCAGCAGAGACAGGTTAAGACAGTACTTC	CATSRDRLRQYF
TRBV6-5	.	TRBJ2-3	.	TGTGCCAGCAGGGCGGGCCTCCTCCACACAGATACGCAGTATTTT	CASRAGLLHTDTQYF
TRBV9	.	TRBJ2-5	TRBD2	TGTGCCAGCAGCGTTAGCGGGAGATCAGAGACCCAGTACTTC	CASSVSGRSETQYF
TRBV30	.	TRBJ2-1	TRBD2	TGTGCCTGGAGTGTTGGGACTAGCGGGAGCTACAATGAGCAGTTCTTC	CAWSVGTSGSYNEQFF
TRBV24-1	.	TRBJ2-2	.	TGTGCCACCAGTGATACAGCCGTCACCGGGGAGCTGTTTTTT	CATSDTAVTGELFF
TRBV6-1	.	TRBJ1-4	TRBD1	TGTGCCAGCAGCTTAAGAGAACAGGGGCCTGAAAAACTGTTTTTT	CASSLREQGPEKLFF
TRBV11-3	.	TRBJ2-2	.	TGTGCCAGCAGCCCCGGGGGGACAAACACCGGGGAGCTGTTTTTT	CASSPGGTNTGELFF
TRBV7-9	.	TRBJ2-1	TRBD1	TGTGCCAGCAGCTTAAGGACAGGGCCGTACAATGAGCAGTTCTTC	CASSLRTGPYNEQFF
TRBV4-1	.	TRBJ1-2	TRBD1	TGCGCCAGCAGCCAGGCGGACAGGGGGTTTGGCTACACCTTC	CASSQADRGFGYTF
TRBV6-5	.	TRBJ1-1	TRBD1	TGTGCCAGCAGCCCCCAGGGGGCTTACTCTGAAGCTTTCTTT	CASSPQGAYSEAFF
TRBV11-2	.	TRBJ1-3	.	TGTGCCAGCAGCTTCGCACGGGGAAGCTCTGGAAACACCATATATTTT	CASSFARGSSGNTIYF
TRBV2	.	TRBJ1-5	.	TGTGCCAGCAGGGACAATAATCAGCCCCAGCATTTT	CASRDNNQPQHF
TRBV18	few	TRBJ1-5	.	TGTGCCAGCTCAGAACGGGCTGGGCGGGTTGATCAGCCCCAGCATTTT	CASSERAGRVDQPQHF
TRBV6-5	once	TRBJ1-5	.	TGTGCCAGCAGCCTCGTATCAGGGGGCAATCAGCCCCAGCATTTT	CASSLVSGGNQPQHF
TRBV5-1	few	TRBJ1-6	TRBD1	TGCGCCAGCAGTAATCCGGGACACAGGGGCGATTCACCCCTCCACTTT	CASSNPGHRGDSPLHF
TRBV11-3	few	TRBJ1-1	.	TGTGCCAGCCGCTCTATCGATGAGTGGGCCTTGAACACTGAAGCTTTCTTT	CASRSIDEWALNTEAFF
TRBV19	few	TRBJ1-1	.	TGTGCCAGTAGTATGCGGGCTGAAGCTTTCTTT	CASSMRAEAFF
TRBV5-1	.	TRBJ2-3	TRBD2	TGCGCCAGCAGCTTTAGCGGGGCCGGCACAGATACGCAGTATTTT	CASSFSGAGTDTQYF
TRBV29-1	.	TRBJ2-7	TRBD2	TGCAGCGTTGGGACTAGTTTCTACGAGCAGTACTTC	CSVGTSFYEQYF
TRBV15	once	TRBJ1-3	.	TGTGCCACCAGCAGAGGAGGGGGTTACTCTGGAAACACCATATATTTT	CATSRGGGYSGNTIYF